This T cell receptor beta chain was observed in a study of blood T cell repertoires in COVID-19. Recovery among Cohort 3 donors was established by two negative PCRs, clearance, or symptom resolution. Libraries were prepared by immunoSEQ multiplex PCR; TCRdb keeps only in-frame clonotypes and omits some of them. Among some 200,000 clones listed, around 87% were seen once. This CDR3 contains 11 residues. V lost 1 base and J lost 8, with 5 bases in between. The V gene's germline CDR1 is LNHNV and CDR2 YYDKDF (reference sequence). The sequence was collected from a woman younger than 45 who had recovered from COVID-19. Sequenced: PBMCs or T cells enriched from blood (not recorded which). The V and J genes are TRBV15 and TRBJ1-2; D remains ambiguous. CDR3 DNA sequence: TGTGCCACCAGCAGAGTGGCCGGCTACACCTTC. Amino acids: CATSRVAGYTF.